The 19 T cell receptor beta chains listed next were all sequenced from one sample in a study of CD8 T cells in Susac syndrome (dated by TCRdb to the late 2010s). The library was made by the immunoSEQ multiplex PCR assay. RNA was extracted using the RNeasy kit, and about 0.5 to 1 ug of the RNA was reverse transcribed with random hexamers. TCRdb ran its own pipeline on the public reads, namely fastp trimming at Q25 and MiXCR clone calling, and kept in-frame beta chains. Rows are combined by CDR3 protein, so each entry shows the most common genes and DNA. Counted in this sample were roughly 130,000 distinct CDR3 sequences; more than 90% of them appeared once. The top ten clones comprise approximately 0.12% of the sample. Sequenced input: CD4+ T cells from PBMCs. The receptors stem from a human donor in good health.

The chain has TRBV7-9 and TRBJ2-1; D gene ambiguous. Germline V gene sequence: CDR1 SEHNR, CDR2 FQNEAQ (reference sequence). Trimming shortened V by 2 bases and J by 5 bases, and 13 bases separated the two germline ends. The CDR3 has 15 amino acids. CDR3 residues: CASSLSEIIHNEQFF. The CDR3 DNA follows: TGTGCCAGCAGCTTATCGGAGATAATCCACAATGAGCAGTTCTTC.

CDR3 region: CASSPGGGGDTQYF. The CDR3 DNA sequence: TGTGCCAGCAGCCCAGGAGGAGGTGGGGATACGCAGTATTTT. J is TRBJ2-3 and V is TRBV7-9; D possibly corresponds to TRBD2 (5 bases). This CDR3 is built from 14 residues. The germline V gene has CDR1 SEHNR and CDR2 FQNEAQ (reference sequence). The V and J ends lost 5 bases and 6 bases respectively, with 15 bases between them.

The chain uses TRBV29-1 and TRBJ2-5, with D maybe TRBD2 (5 bases). CDR3 length: 14 amino acids. The germline V and J ends were trimmed by 4 bases and 5 bases, with 17 bases remaining between them. Germline V gene sequence: CDR1 SQVTM, CDR2 ANQGSEA. CDR3 region: CSVGSLSRVETQYF. The DNA for the CDR3 is TGCAGCGTTGGGTCACTTTCGCGGGTTGAGACCCAGTACTTC.

This chain uses TRBV29-1 with TRBJ2-3, with a tentative D call TRBD2 (6 bases). Per the germline V gene, CDR1 is SQVTM and CDR2 is ANQGSEA. Deletions cut 5 bases from V and 3 bases from J, with 12 bases between. The CDR3 totals 13 residues. Here the CDR3 DNA reads TGCAGCGTTACTCGGGACTCGACAGATACGCAGTATTTT. Translated: CSVTRDSTDTQYF.

The chain joins TRBV29-1 to TRBJ2-7; D is ambiguous. V lost 0 bases and J 1 base, leaving 4 bases between the germline ends. CDR1 and CDR2 from the germline V gene are SQVTM and ANQGSEA. The CDR3 has 12 amino acids. The CDR3 here is CSVEDGSYEQYF. CDR3 DNA sequence: TGCAGCGTTGAAGACGGGTCCTACGAGCAGTACTTC.

The genes are TRBV24-1 and TRBJ2-6; 7 nucleotides agree with TRBD1. There are 16 residues in the CDR3. The V segment lost 4 bases and the J segment 2 bases; nucleotides outside the gene matches: 4. The germline CDR1 and CDR2 sequences are KGHDR and SFDVKD. The CDR3 here is CATSDLDRAGANVLTF. The CDR3 DNA follows: TGTGCCACCAGTGACCTAGACAGGGCTGGGGCCAACGTCCTGACTTTC.

The genes are TRBV29-1 and TRBJ2-1, with 16 bases lining up with TRBD2. The CDR3 totals 16 residues. The germline CDR1 and CDR2 sequences are SQVTM and ANQGSEA. The trim removed 4 bases at V and 8 bases at J, leaving 8 bases unmatched. The CDR3 coding sequence is TGCAGCGTTGCAAGGGGACTAGCGGGAGGGCCTTATGAGCAGTTCTTC. Protein: CSVARGLAGGPYEQFF.

The V gene is TRBV29-1, the J gene TRBJ1-1; 7 nucleotides match TRBD1. The V gene end was trimmed by 3 bases and the J gene end by 5 bases; junction bases not matched to a gene: 3. The CDR3 covers 12 residues. The germline V gene has CDR1 SQVTM and CDR2 ANQGSEA. CDR3 amino acids: CSVDRGRTEAFF. CDR3 DNA sequence: TGCAGCGTTGACAGGGGGAGAACTGAAGCTTTCTTT.

The chain combines TRBV3-1 with TRBJ2-5; TRBD2 is a possible D gene (7 bases). V gave up 4 bases and J gave up 7 bases, with 28 bases separating them. Germline values: CDR1 LGHDT, CDR2 YNNKEL (reference sequence). The CDR3 loop spans 18 amino acids. CDR3 residues: CASSPRRGGTPTYGTQYF. As DNA, the CDR3 is TGTGCCAGCAGCCCTCGAAGGGGGGGGACTCCGACTTATGGGACCCAGTACTTC.

V gene TRBV30 combines with J gene TRBJ2-2, with 11 bases matching TRBD2. Germline lookup yields CDR1 GTSNPN and CDR2 SVGIG (reference sequence). V lost 0 bases, J lost 8 bases, and 2 bases stayed unmatched. This CDR3 spans 14 amino acids. DNA of the CDR3: TGTGCCTGGAGTGTACTAGCGGGAGAGGGGGAGCTGTTTTTT. This sequence encodes CAWSVLAGEGELFF.

CDR3 loop: CATGGRSRETQYF. DNA of the CDR3: TGTGCCACTGGGGGGAGGTCTCGGGAGACCCAGTACTTC. The chain has TRBV7-9 and TRBJ2-5, with TRBD2 as a possible D gene (6 bases). The CDR3 runs 13 residues. V lost 10 bases and J lost 5, with 17 bases in between. Per the germline V gene, CDR1 is SEHNR and CDR2 is FQNEAQ (reference sequence). Variable domain in full (rest from reference TRBV7-9 and TRBJ2-5): DTGVSQNPRHKITKRGQNVTFRCDPISEHNRLYWYRQTLGQGPEFLTYFQNEAQLEKSRLLSDRFSAERPKGSFSTLEIQRTEQGDSAMYLCATGGRSRETQYFGPGTRLLVL.

The V call is TRBV5-8, the J call TRBJ2-3; D remains unclear. CDR1 is SGHTS and CDR2 is YDEGEE in the germline V gene. Trimming removed 2 bases from V and 5 bases from J, with 6 bases in between. The CDR3 consists of 12 residues. CDR3 sequence: CASSFQKDTQYF. Here the CDR3 DNA reads TGTGCCAGCAGCTTCCAGAAAGATACGCAGTATTTT.

The V and J genes are TRBV29-1 and TRBJ1-5; TRBD1 is a possible D gene (5 bases). V lost 7 bases and J lost 6, with 13 bases in between. The germline V gene has CDR1 SQVTM and CDR2 ANQGSEA. This CDR3 spans 12 amino acids. The CDR3 loop reads CSAKGVGQPQHF. The CDR3 DNA follows: TGCAGCGCCAAAGGGGTAGGTCAGCCCCAGCATTTT.

V and J are TRBV3-1 and TRBJ1-1; 9 bases align to TRBD1. CDR1 LGHDT and CDR2 YNNKEL come from the germline V gene (reference sequence). The CDR3 contains 15 residues. Trimming cost V 4 bases and J 11 bases; bases outside gene matches: 14. In nucleotides, the CDR3 is TGTGCCAGCAGCCCCCTGACAGGGGGGGTTGGGGCCGCTTTCTTT. Translating gives CASSPLTGGVGAAFF. Full variable domain (rest looked up from reference TRBV3-1 and TRBJ1-1): DTAVSQTPKYLVTQMGNDKSIKCEQNLGHDTMYWYKQDSKKFLKIMFSYNNKELIINETVPNRFSPKSPDKAHLNLHINSLELGDSAVYFCASSPLTGGVGAAFFGQGTRLTVV.

This chain uses TRBV5-1 with TRBJ1-3; D unresolved. The germline gives CDR1 SGHRS, CDR2 YFSETQ. V lost 0 bases, J lost 0 bases, and 7 bases lay in between. The CDR3 contains 15 residues. The CDR3 coding sequence is TGCGCCAGCAGCTTGGGCGGGAGCTCTGGAAACACCATATATTTT. It is translated as CASSLGGSSGNTIYF.

This clonotype appeared a few times. The V gene is TRBV6-1, the J gene TRBJ2-5, with D perhaps matching TRBD1 or TRBD2 (6 bases each). This CDR3 is built from 13 residues. In germline, CDR1 is MNHNS, CDR2 SASEGT. Trimming took 2 bases from V and 5 from J, leaving 9 bases between them. The CDR3 region has the DNA TGTGCCAGCAGTGAAAGGGGGGTGGAGACCCAGTACTTC. It encodes CASSERGVETQYF.

J is TRBJ2-5 and V is TRBV7-2, with 9 nucleotides matching TRBD2. The CDR3 has 17 residues. In germline, CDR1 is SGHTA, CDR2 FQGNSA. V lost 5 bases and J lost 5; bases outside the gene matches: 15. Here the CDR3 reads CASSLTLVAGAYETQYF. The DNA for the CDR3 is TGTGCCAGCAGCCTCACTTTGGTAGCGGGAGCGTATGAGACCCAGTACTTC.

This chain uses TRBV19 with TRBJ2-6; D call uncertain. CDR1 is LNHDA and CDR2 is SQIVND in the germline V gene (reference sequence). V lost 5 bases to trimming and J lost 0 bases, with 20 bases between them. The CDR3 length is 19 residues. The CDR3: CASSLHAPAVSSGANVLTF. CDR3 coding DNA: TGTGCCAGTAGTCTTCACGCCCCGGCGGTTAGCTCTGGGGCCAACGTCCTGACTTTC. The entire variable domain, with the rest obtained from reference TRBV19 and TRBJ2-6, is as follows: DGGITQSPKYLFRKEGQNVTLSCEQNLNHDAMYWYRQDPGQGLRLIYYSQIVNDFQKGDIAEGYSVSREKKESFPLTVTSAQKNPTAFYLCASSLHAPAVSSGANVLTFGAGSRLTVL.

The chain employs TRBV6-6 and TRBJ2-7, with TRBD1 matching 11 bases. V lost 0 bases and J lost 7; bases outside the gene matches: 5. This CDR3 comprises 15 residues. The germline V gene encodes CDR1 MNHNY and CDR2 SVGAGI (reference sequence). This CDR3 is CASSYSGQGAREQYF. The DNA of the CDR3 is TGTGCCAGCAGTTACTCCGGACAGGGGGCGAGGGAGCAGTACTTC.